This T cell receptor beta chain was sequenced in a study of blood T cell repertoires in COVID-19. Study-wide context: T cells, B-cell-depleted T cells, or PBMCs provided the cDNA or gDNA that served as material.

Per the authors' pipeline: Cell counts per sample came from amplifying reference gene primers. Sequencing was performed with immunoSEQ multiplex PCR; in TCRdb, only in-frame clones are kept and a portion is missing. The D gene and trimming were derived from the DNA, and the V and J assignments and clone size from that table. The sample yields 20,000 to 30,000 clones, approximately 92% seen once. The CDR3 has 17 residues. Germline loops: CDR1 LNHDA, CDR2 SQIVND (reference sequence). V shed 5 bases, J shed 1 base, and the junction held 10 bases outside the gene matches. Sequences were obtained from peripheral blood. The J gene is TRBJ2-3, the V gene TRBV19; 9 nucleotides line up with TRBD2. This receptor was identified in a human donor in a cohort sampled during active COVID-19. The CDR3 sequence is CASSSPRAGGRTDTQYF. CDR3 in DNA: TGTGCCAGTAGTTCTCCAAGGGCGGGGGGGCGCACAGATACGCAGTATTTT.